The rows below give T cell receptor beta chains drawn from one sample of a study of T cell changes during pregnancy in multiple sclerosis. The protocol was immunoSEQ multiplex PCR, while the TCRdb copy is restricted to in-frame clones and leaves out a portion. The sample records around 56,000 clones, about nine tenths being singletons. Sequences were derived from peripheral blood, sampled in the first trimester of pregnancy. The origin of the receptors is a female donor in good health, enrolled as a control in a pregnancy study. The conserved cysteine and the conserved F or W are not part of the CDR3 here.

TRBJ2-7	TRBV19	ASSFAAVYEQY
TRBJ1-1	TRBV5-1	ASNRGERAF
TRBJ2-2	TRBV9	ASSPQGAYTGELF
TRBJ2-3	TRBV19	ASSIYLRRTGTDTQY
TRBJ2-1	TRBV9	ASSHLAGGHNEQF
TRBJ2-7	TRBV27	ASSFRRGGTEQY
TRBJ2-7	TRBV4-1	ASSQILAGGPYEQY
TRBJ2-7	TRBV19	ASSIDLGADEQY
TRBJ2-7	TRBV7-3	ASSLRGGGSSYEQY
TRBJ2-3	TRBV6-4	ASSVLAGGTDTQY
TRBJ2-1	TRBV6-6	ASSYQGSEQF
TRBJ1-1	TRBV19	ASSIVTGNTEAF
TRBJ2-7	TRBV5-4	ASSSPGQGYHEQY
TRBJ2-7	TRBV6-6	ASSQGTSGYYEQY
TRBJ2-7	TRBV2	ASSEARGART
TRBJ2-1	TRBV5-4	ASSPTLAGGWNEQF
TRBJ2-1	TRBV18	ASSPLNSDNEQF
TRBJ2-3	TRBV5-6	ASSWNGGSTDTQY
TRBJ2-3	TRBV18	ASSPRLAGGTDTQY
TRBJ2-5	TRBV19	ASRFSTSGEETQY
TRBJ2-7	TRBV19	ASSIVGLGGEQY
TRBJ2-3	TRBV4-2	ASSQGTSSPTDTQY
TRBJ2-1	TRBV28	ASSYRVLNNEQF
TRBJ2-2	TRBV19	ASLPSREGQWHTGELF
TRBJ2-1	TRBV4-1	ASSQYSNEQF
TRBJ1-6	TRBV6-1	ASSDRPGQGLSPLH
TRBJ1-1	TRBV25-1	ASGTGTNTEAF
TRBJ1-4	TRBV7-6	ASSLSPGVQANEKLF
TRBJ2-5	TRBV7-8	ASSPFRMGLAGEQETQY
TRBJ2-3	TRBV19	ASSMGTSGIRGADTQY
TRBJ1-1	TRBV11-1	ASSLGWRAGGAEAF
TRBJ1-2	TRBV27	ASSTSGGDEVNYGYT
TRBJ2-2	TRBV9	ASSDLAGAALTGELF
TRBJ1-2	TRBV28	ASTGEYGYT
TRBJ2-7	TRBV28	ASSLGSPGYYEQY
TRBJ2-1	TRBV12-5	ASGLGQGTRNEQF
TRBJ1-5	TRBV5-6	ASSLRQGVYGNQPQH
TRBJ1-1	TRBV6-5	ASSHGGETEAF
TRBJ1-1	TRBV10-3	AISAMNTEAF
TRBJ2-1	TRBV18	ASSPSNNEQF
TRBJ1-1	TRBV6-5	ASSYREPHTEAF